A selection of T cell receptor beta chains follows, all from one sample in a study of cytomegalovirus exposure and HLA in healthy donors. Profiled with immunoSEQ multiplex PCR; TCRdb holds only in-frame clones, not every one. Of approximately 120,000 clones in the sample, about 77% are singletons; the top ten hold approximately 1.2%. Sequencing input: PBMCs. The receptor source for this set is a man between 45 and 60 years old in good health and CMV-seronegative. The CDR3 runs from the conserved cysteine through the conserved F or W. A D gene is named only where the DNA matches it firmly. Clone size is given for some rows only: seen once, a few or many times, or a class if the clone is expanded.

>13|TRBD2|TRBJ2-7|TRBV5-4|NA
CASSIAGGDEQYF
TGTGCCAGCAGCATAGCGGGAGGGGACGAGCAGTACTTC
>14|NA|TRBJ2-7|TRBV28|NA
CASSPTTPSYEQYF
TGTGCCAGCAGCCCCACCACTCCCTCCTACGAGCAGTACTTC
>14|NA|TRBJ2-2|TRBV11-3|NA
CASSLAANTGELFF
TGTGCCAGCAGCTTGGCAGCGAACACCGGGGAGCTGTTTTTT
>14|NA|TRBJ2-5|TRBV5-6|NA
CASSLRGIQETQYF
TGTGCCAGCAGCTTGAGGGGGATACAAGAGACCCAGTACTTC
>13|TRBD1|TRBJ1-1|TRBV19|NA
CASSTDRVAEAFF
TGTGCCAGTAGTACCGACAGGGTCGCTGAAGCTTTCTTT
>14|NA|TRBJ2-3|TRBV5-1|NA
CASSFWDTTDTQYF
TGCGCCAGCAGCTTCTGGGACACCACAGATACGCAGTATTTT
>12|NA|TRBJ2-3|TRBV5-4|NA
CASSLGADTQYF
TGTGCCAGCAGCTTGGGCGCGGATACGCAGTATTTT
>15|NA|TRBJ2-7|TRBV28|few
CASINIGGLYYEQYF
TGTGCCAGCATAAACATTGGGGGGTTATACTACGAGCAGTACTTC
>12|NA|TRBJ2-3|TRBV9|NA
CASSPGTDTQYF
TGTGCCAGCAGCCCCGGCACAGATACGCAGTATTTT
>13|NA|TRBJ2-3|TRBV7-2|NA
CATPDTFTDTQYF
TGTGCCACCCCGGACACTTTCACAGATACGCAGTATTTT
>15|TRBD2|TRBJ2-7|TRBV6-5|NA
CASSYGLAGVYEQYF
TGTGCCAGCAGTTACGGACTAGCGGGAGTTTACGAGCAGTACTTC
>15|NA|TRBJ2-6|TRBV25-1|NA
CASSPPRAGANVLTF
TGTGCCAGCAGTCCACCGAGGGCAGGGGCCAACGTCCTGACTTTC
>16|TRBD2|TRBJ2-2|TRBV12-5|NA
CASGLTGGRPSGELFF
TGTGCTAGTGGTTTGACGGGGGGGCGGCCTTCCGGGGAGCTGTTTTTT
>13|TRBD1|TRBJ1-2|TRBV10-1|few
CASSQDRVNGYTF
TGCGCCAGCAGTCAGGACAGGGTGAATGGCTACACCTTC
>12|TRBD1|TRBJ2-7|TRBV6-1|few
CATGQGPYEQYF
TGTGCCACTGGACAGGGCCCCTACGAGCAGTACTTC
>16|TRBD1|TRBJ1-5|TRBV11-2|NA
CASSLDGDSLYQPQHF
TGTGCCAGCAGCTTAGACGGGGACAGCCTGTATCAGCCCCAGCATTTT
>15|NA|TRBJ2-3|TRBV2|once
CASKLSSLSTDTQYF
TGTGCCAGCAAACTCTCTAGCCTGAGCACAGATACGCAGTATTTT
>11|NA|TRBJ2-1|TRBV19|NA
CASRRSNEQFF
TGTGCCAGTAGACGGAGCAATGAGCAGTTCTTC
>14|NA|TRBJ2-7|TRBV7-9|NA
CASSLGTEYYEQYF
TGTGCCAGCAGCTTAGGCACAGAATACTACGAGCAGTACTTC
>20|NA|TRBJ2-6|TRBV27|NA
CASSLGVKGVQGSGANVLTF
TGTGCCAGCAGTTTAGGTGTGAAGGGGGTTCAAGGCTCTGGGGCCAACGTCCTGACTTTC
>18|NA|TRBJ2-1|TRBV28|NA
CASSLGPDREKWRDEQFF
TGTGCCAGCAGTTTAGGCCCAGACCGGGAGAAGTGGAGGGATGAGCAGTTCTTC
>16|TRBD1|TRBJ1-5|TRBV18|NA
CASSLSQDRVNQPQHF
TGTGCCAGCTCACTCTCCCAGGACAGGGTAAATCAGCCCCAGCATTTT
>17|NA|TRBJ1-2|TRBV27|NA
CASTLSPGLTAKYGYTF
TGTGCCAGCACCCTATCCCCAGGGCTGACGGCGAAGTATGGCTACACCTTC
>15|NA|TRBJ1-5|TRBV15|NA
CATSRPGQFNQPQHF
TGTGCCACCAGCAGACCAGGACAGTTCAATCAGCCCCAGCATTTT
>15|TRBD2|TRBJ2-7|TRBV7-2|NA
CASSPRAGGPYEQYF
TGTGCCAGCAGCCCCCGAGCGGGAGGGCCGTACGAGCAGTACTTC
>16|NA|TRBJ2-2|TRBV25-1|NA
CASSRRGGVNTGELFF
TGTGCCAGCAGTCGGCGGGGAGGAGTAAACACCGGGGAGCTGTTTTTT
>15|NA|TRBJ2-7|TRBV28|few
CASSYPLGGAYEQYF
TGTGCCAGCAGCTATCCCCTAGGGGGGGCCTACGAGCAGTACTTC
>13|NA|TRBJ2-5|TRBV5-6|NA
CASSKEAQETQYF
TGTGCCAGCAGCAAGGAGGCTCAAGAGACCCAGTACTTC
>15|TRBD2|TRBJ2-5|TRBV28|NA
CATGGGQGGKETQYF
TGTGCCACCGGGGGGGGGCAGGGTGGAAAAGAGACCCAGTACTTC
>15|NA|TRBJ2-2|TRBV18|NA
CASSPGTTNTGELFF
TGTGCCAGCTCCCCCGGGACAACGAACACCGGGGAGCTGTTTTTT
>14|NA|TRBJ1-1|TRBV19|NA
CASRRMYMNTEAFF
TGTGCCAGTAGGAGGATGTACATGAACACTGAAGCTTTCTTT
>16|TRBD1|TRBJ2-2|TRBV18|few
CASSPSRTGGAGELFF
TGTGCCAGCTCACCATCACGGACAGGGGGCGCCGGGGAGCTGTTTTTT
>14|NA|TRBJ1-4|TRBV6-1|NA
CASSENLGGFWLFF
TGTGCCAGCAGTGAAAACCTCGGCGGGTTCTGGCTGTTTTTT